This T cell receptor beta chain was recovered during a study of blood T cell repertoires in COVID-19. Study in general: Acute and convalescent COVID-19 specimens originated in the United States, Italy and Spain.

The germline V gene has CDR1 LNHDA and CDR2 SQIVND (reference sequence). The CDR3 is 15 amino acids. V gave up 7 bases and J gave up 2 bases; unmatched junction bases: 10. This clone was seen a single time. Source study methods: Estimated nucleated cell counts came from reference gene primer amplification. TCRdb's copy holds only in-frame clones and misses some; the assay was immunoSEQ multiplex PCR. Clone size and the V and J calls come from that table; the DNA yielded D and trimming. Found here are 250,000 to 300,000 clones, about 76% of them singletons; the top ten hold 2.5% to 3%. This clonotype was obtained from a woman between 55 and 75 years old with active or convalescent COVID-19. J is TRBJ2-5 and V is TRBV19, with 7 bases identical to TRBD1. Sequencing was performed on peripheral blood. The CDR3 reads CASNAGTVGQETQYF. CDR3 nucleotides: TGTGCCAGTAATGCCGGGACAGTAGGACAAGAGACCCAGTACTTC.